The clone carrying this T cell receptor beta chain was seen only a few times. Antigen specificity is unknown. The CDR3 length is 14 residues. Germline V lookup: CDR1 MNHGY, CDR2 SAAAGT. V gave up 2 bases and J gave up 2 bases; unmatched junction bases: 0. The sample comes from a study of T cells in localized non-small cell lung cancer. Here immunoSEQ multiplex PCR was the method, and the copy in TCRdb shows in-frame clones only, minus some. The table has about 1,100 clones, roughly a fifth seen once. Study findings and constraints: Uninvolved adjacent lung had higher T cell clonality than tumor and all other tissues.

V gene TRBV6-8 combines with J gene TRBJ2-7; 10 bases align to TRBD2. This TCR was sampled from a female donor of 60 years or more with stage I lung adenocarcinoma. The sequencing here drew on normal lung tissue next to the tumor, taken before any cancer treatment. CDR3 amino acids: CASSYTSGAYEQYF. The CDR3 DNA follows: TGTGCCAGCAGTTACACTAGCGGGGCCTACGAGCAGTACTTC.